The 26 T cell receptor beta chains in this list originate from one sample, sequenced in a study of T cells in Graves' hyperthyroidism and ophthalmopathy. Amplified regions were TCR beta CDR3 sequences from RNA transcripts. Primed by the HTBI set, a first-round RT-PCR was run on the TCR CDR3. Each CDR3 protein is one row after TCRdb ran MiXCR on the multiplex PCR reads. The sample includes about 560,000 distinct CDR3 sequences, 15% to 18% of them seen just once. Sequenced sample: blood. These receptors were obtained from a woman aged 25-40 years with Graves' hyperthyroidism.

This clonotype has a count of ten or more. The chain couples TRBV18 to TRBJ1-4; D uncertain. CDR1 is KGHSH and CDR2 is LQKENI in the germline V gene. The CDR3 covers 16 residues. The V end was cut by 6 bases, the J end by 8 bases, with 22 bases between. CDR3 amino acids: CASSLIHDTMGEKLFF. As DNA, the CDR3 is TGTGCCAGCTCGCTCATCCATGACACGATGGGAGAAAAACTGTTTTTT.

This clonotype was counted at least ten times. The chain recombines TRBV7-9 with TRBJ2-5; D possibly corresponds to TRBD1 (5 bases). The CDR3 is made up of 15 amino acids. Germline V gene data show CDR1 as SEHNR and CDR2 as FQNEAQ (reference sequence). With 0 bases removed from V and 1 base from J, the gap between germline ends came to 9 bases. The CDR3 here is CASSLASGPQETQYF. The CDR3 nucleotides read TGTGCCAGCAGCTTAGCTTCAGGGCCCCAAGAGACCCAGTACTTC.

This clonotype was recorded at least ten times. This rearrangement joins TRBV20-1 to TRBJ1-2, with D maybe TRBD1 (6 bases). CDR1 is DFQATT, CDR2 SNEGSKA, per germline (reference sequence). The germline V and J ends were trimmed by 3 bases and 8 bases, with 10 bases remaining between them. The CDR3 has 11 amino acids. CDR3 protein: CSASMGGGYTF. The CDR3 nucleotides are TGCAGTGCTAGTATGGGGGGCGGCTACACCTTC.

This clonotype was counted at least ten times. The V gene is TRBV7-2, the J gene TRBJ2-3; TRBD2 aligns across 7 bases. Trimming at V came to 5 bases and at J to 2 bases, leaving 4 bases not matched to a gene. This CDR3 contains 14 residues. Per germline, CDR1 SGHTA and CDR2 FQGNSA. DNA for the CDR3: TGTGCCAGCAGCCTCCGACTAGCCACAGATACGCAGTATTTT. Amino acids: CASSLRLATDTQYF.

The CDR3, as DNA: TGTGCCAGCTCACCACCCGACAGCGGGGGGGGAGATACGCAGTATTTT. As protein: CASSPPDSGGGDTQYF. This chain links TRBV18 with TRBJ2-3; TRBD2 agrees at 10 bases. Germline V gene sequence: CDR1 KGHSH, CDR2 LQKENI. V lost 0 bases and J lost 5; bases outside the gene matches: 5. The CDR3 runs to 16 residues.

This rearrangement joins TRBV9 to TRBJ1-4; D not certain. The V end was cut by 0 bases, the J end by 4 bases, with 16 bases between. Germline V gene data show CDR1 as SGDLS and CDR2 as YYNGEE. This CDR3 is built from 17 residues. CDR3 region: CASSVGWRTDDNEKLFF. The CDR3 DNA is TGTGCCAGCAGCGTAGGGTGGCGAACCGATGATAATGAAAAACTGTTTTTT.

Many counts were recorded for this clonotype. This chain uses TRBV7-3 with TRBJ2-1; D uncertain. There are 17 residues in the CDR3. CDR1 is SGHTA, CDR2 FQGTGA, per germline. Trimming cost V 4 bases and J 3 bases, with 19 bases left between them. The CDR3: CASSSTPLQRGYNEQFF. The CDR3 DNA reads TGTGCCAGCAGCTCAACCCCACTCCAGCGAGGCTACAATGAGCAGTTCTTC.

The chain joins TRBV4-1 to TRBJ1-6; the D gene is possibly TRBD1 (6 bases). The CDR3 contains 16 residues. With 1 base removed from V and 7 bases from J, the gap between germline ends came to 14 bases. Germline V CDR1 and CDR2: MGHRA, YSYEKL. CDR3 sequence: CASSQATGSSNSPLHF. The CDR3 DNA is TGCGCCAGCAGCCAAGCAACAGGGAGCTCAAATTCACCCCTCCACTTT.

J is TRBJ2-1 and V is TRBV10-3; D is unclear. Germline V gene data show CDR1 as ENHRY and CDR2 as SYGVKD. V was trimmed by 5 bases and J by 8 bases, leaving 7 bases between them. The CDR3 is 11 amino acids. The CDR3 sequence: CAISLGDEQFF. In DNA, the CDR3 is TGTGCCATCAGTTTAGGCGATGAGCAGTTCTTC.

This clonotype was picked up many times. The chain joins TRBV12-5 to TRBJ2-1; 10 bases agree with TRBD1. CDR1 and CDR2 (germline): LGHNT, FRNRAP. The CDR3 is 17 amino acids. V was pared by 5 bases and J by 2 bases, with 9 bases of the junction left unmatched. CDR3 coding DNA: TGTGCTAGTGGTCTGCGGGACAGGGGAGCCCCCTACAATGAGCAGTTCTTC. Protein: CASGLRDRGAPYNEQFF.

This clonotype was counted ten times or more. J is TRBJ1-2 and V is TRBV11-2; 12 bases align to TRBD1. This CDR3 region has 13 residues. Germline CDR1 reads SGHAT; CDR2 reads FQNNGV. The junction had 1 base not matched to a gene; V was cut back by 5 bases and J by 6 bases. The CDR3 bases are TGTGCCAGCAGCCGGGACAGGGGGCATGGCTACACCTTC. It specifies CASSRDRGHGYTF.

This clonotype appeared many times. The V gene is TRBV20-1, the J gene TRBJ2-7; D is tentatively TRBD1 or TRBD2 (5 bases each). From germline, CDR1 is DFQATT and CDR2 SNEGSKA (reference sequence). The CDR3 has 11 amino acids. V shed 4 bases and J shed 5 bases, with 9 bases lying between them. This CDR3 is CSAMGENEQYF. In nucleotides, the CDR3 is TGCAGTGCTATGGGGGAGAACGAGCAGTACTTC.

With regard to this clonotype: A much more abundant neighbour one base away suggests this may be a read error. The chain combines TRBV9 with TRBJ2-5; D is ambiguous. V lost 4 bases and J 0 bases, leaving 7 bases between the germline ends. CDR3 length equals 13 residues. Germline V gives CDR1 SGDLS, CDR2 YYNGEE. The CDR3 protein is CASSTGHQETQYF. The CDR3 DNA reads as TGTGCCAGCAGCACCGGACACCAAGAGACCCAGTACTTC.

V and J are TRBV10-3 and TRBJ2-1, with D possibly matching TRBD1 (5 bases). The ends were cut back, 4 bases at V and 8 bases at J, with 9 bases in the middle. Germline-derived CDR1 and CDR2 are ENHRY and SYGVKD. The CDR3 contains 12 residues. CDR3 residues: CAISGSGHEQFF. The CDR3 DNA sequence: TGTGCCATCAGTGGGTCAGGGCATGAGCAGTTCTTC.

This clonotype was seen a few times. The CDR3 reads CASSPPSTTYEQYF. CDR3 sequence (DNA): TGTGCCAGCTCACCTCCCAGTACCACCTACGAGCAGTACTTC. The chain links TRBV18 to TRBJ2-7; D gene unclear. Deletions cut 3 bases from V and 2 bases from J, with 11 bases between. CDR1 is KGHSH and CDR2 is LQKENI in the germline V gene. CDR3 size: 14 residues.

The chain couples TRBV10-3 to TRBJ2-7; D not resolved. The germline CDR1 and CDR2 sequences are ENHRY and SYGVKD. Trimming took off 4 bases at V and 1 base at J, with 8 bases between the two ends. This CDR3 has 13 amino acids. For the CDR3, the DNA is TGTGCCATCAGTGGACCTTCTTCCTACGAGCAGTACTTC. Encoded protein: CAISGPSSYEQYF.

There are many counts of this clonotype. The V gene is TRBV27, the J gene TRBJ2-2; no reliable D call. Trimming took 6 bases from V and 10 from J, leaving 12 bases between them. The CDR3 has 12 residues. Germline V gene lookup returns CDR1 MNHEY and CDR2 SMNVEV (reference sequence). CDR3 DNA: TGTGCCAGCAGGGAGAGGTCTCAGGAGCTGTTTTTT. This gives the protein CASRERSQELFF.

This chain links TRBV28 with TRBJ2-5; 10 bases match TRBD2. Germline V CDR1 and CDR2: MDHEN, SYDVKM. After removal of 6 bases from V and 5 bases from J, the junction contained 3 bases not matched to a gene. The length of the CDR3 is 13 residues. CDR3 loop: CASRSSGSETQYF. In nucleotides, the CDR3 is TGTGCCAGCAGGTCTAGCGGGAGTGAGACCCAGTACTTC.

This clonotype has just a few counts. This chain links TRBV7-9 with TRBJ2-3; D is ambiguous. The CDR3 loop spans 15 amino acids. Trimming removed 5 bases from V and 2 bases from J, with 14 bases in between. Germline-derived CDR1 and CDR2 are SEHNR and FQNEAQ (reference sequence). The DNA for the CDR3 is TGTGCCAGCAGCCCCGTGATTGGTCCCACAGATACGCAGTATTTT. Its translation is CASSPVIGPTDTQYF.

The chain employs TRBV4-3 and TRBJ2-1; 11 bases fit TRBD2. Germline lookup yields CDR1 LGHNA and CDR2 YSLEER. The V gene end was trimmed by 1 base and the J gene end by 7 bases; junction bases not matched to a gene: 9. This CDR3 contains 17 residues. This chain's CDR3 is CASSQGDRTSGWNEQFF. In DNA form, the CDR3 reads TGCGCCAGCAGCCAAGGGGATCGGACTAGCGGGTGGAATGAGCAGTTCTTC.

This clonotype was detected only a few times. The CDR3, as DNA: TGTGCCAGCAGCTTGTTCGACGGGACTAGCGGGAGTAAAAGGCATACGCAGTATTTT. Amino acid sequence: CASSLFDGTSGSKRHTQYF. The chain carries TRBV5-8 and TRBJ2-3; 14 bases are shared with TRBD2. V gave up 1 base and J gave up 7 bases; unmatched junction bases: 14. The CDR3 consists of 19 residues. Germline V CDR1 and CDR2: SGHTS, YDEGEE.

This clonotype was counted at least ten times. V gene TRBV4-3 combines with J gene TRBJ2-1, with D hard to call. Per germline, CDR1 LGHNA and CDR2 YSLEER. CDR3 length: 15 amino acids. Trimming took 5 bases from V and 4 from J, leaving 15 bases between them. CDR3 in DNA: TGCGCCAGCAGCTCCGACTTGTCAGATTACAATGAGCAGTTCTTC. Amino acids: CASSSDLSDYNEQFF.

The table lists this clonotype with a few counts. This chain uses TRBV20-1 with TRBJ2-1, with a tentative D call TRBD2 (6 bases). Trimming cost V 6 bases and J 0 bases, with 21 bases left between them. The CDR3 has 17 amino acids. Per the germline V gene, CDR1 is DFQATT and CDR2 is SNEGSKA (reference sequence). The chain's CDR3 is CSAERTKTSHSYNEQFF. DNA of the CDR3: TGCAGTGCAGAAAGGACCAAGACTAGTCACTCCTACAATGAGCAGTTCTTC.

Only one count was recorded for this clonotype. A much larger clone differs by one base, so this may be a read error. The CDR3 DNA reads TGTGCCAGCAGCGCGAGGGGGTCGTTGACCGGGGGGCTGTTTTTT. Translating gives CASSARGSLTGGLFF. V gene TRBV7-9 combines with J gene TRBJ2-2; either TRBD1 or TRBD2 may fit D (6 bases each). The CDR3 runs to 15 residues. From germline, CDR1 is SEHNR and CDR2 FQNEAQ (reference sequence).

About this clonotype itself: Sequence at one end of the junction differs from germline and may be a read error. The chain uses TRBV9 and TRBJ1-3; possibly TRBD1 for D (5 bases). The CDR3 spans 15 residues. Germline V gene data show CDR1 as SGDLS and CDR2 as YYNGEE. CDR3 DNA: TGTTCCAGCAGCGTAGGGGTTGACTCTGGAAACACCATATATTTT. Translating it yields CSSSVGVDSGNTIYF. Using reference TRBV9 and TRBJ1-3 for the parts outside the CDR3, the full variable domain is DSGVTQTPKHLITATGQRVTLRCSPRSGDLSVYWYQQSLDQGLQFLIQYYNGEERAKGNILERFSAQQFPDLHSELNLSSLELGDSALYFCSSSVGVDSGNTIYFGEGSWLTVV.

The V gene is TRBV4-1, the J gene TRBJ2-7; no definite D call. The CDR3 is made up of 14 amino acids. Germline V gene sequence: CDR1 MGHRA, CDR2 YSYEKL. Trimming shortened V by 7 bases and J by 0 bases, and 13 bases separated the two germline ends. The CDR3 coding sequence is TGCGCCAGCACGTCGAGATTGAGCTCCTACGAGCAGTACTTC. Translated, it gives CASTSRLSSYEQYF.